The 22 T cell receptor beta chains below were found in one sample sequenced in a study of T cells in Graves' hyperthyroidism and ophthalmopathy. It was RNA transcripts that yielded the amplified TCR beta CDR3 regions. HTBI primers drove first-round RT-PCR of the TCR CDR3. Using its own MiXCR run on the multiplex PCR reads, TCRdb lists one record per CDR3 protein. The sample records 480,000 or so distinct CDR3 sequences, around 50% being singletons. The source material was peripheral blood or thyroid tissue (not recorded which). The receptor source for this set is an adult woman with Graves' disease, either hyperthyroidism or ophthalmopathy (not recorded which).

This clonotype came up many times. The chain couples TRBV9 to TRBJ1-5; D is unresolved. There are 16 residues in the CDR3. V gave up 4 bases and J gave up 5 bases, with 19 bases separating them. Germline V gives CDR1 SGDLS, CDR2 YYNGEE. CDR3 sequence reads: CASSPHGGRIDQPQHF. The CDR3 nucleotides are TGTGCCAGCAGCCCACATGGTGGTAGGATCGATCAGCCCCAGCATTTT.

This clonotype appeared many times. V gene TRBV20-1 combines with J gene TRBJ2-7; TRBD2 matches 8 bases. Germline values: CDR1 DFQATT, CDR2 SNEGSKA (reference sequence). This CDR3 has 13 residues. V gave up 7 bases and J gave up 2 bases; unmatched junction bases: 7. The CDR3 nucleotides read TGCAGTGTTCAAAGCGGGAGTACCTACGAGCAGTACTTC. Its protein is CSVQSGSTYEQYF.

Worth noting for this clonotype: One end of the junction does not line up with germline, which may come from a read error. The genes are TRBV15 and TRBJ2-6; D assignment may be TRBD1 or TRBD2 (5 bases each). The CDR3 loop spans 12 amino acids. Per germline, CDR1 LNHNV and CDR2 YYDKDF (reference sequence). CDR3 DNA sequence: TGTGCCACCACCAAGATGCCGGGGCTTGAAGCTTTC. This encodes CATTKMPGLEAF.

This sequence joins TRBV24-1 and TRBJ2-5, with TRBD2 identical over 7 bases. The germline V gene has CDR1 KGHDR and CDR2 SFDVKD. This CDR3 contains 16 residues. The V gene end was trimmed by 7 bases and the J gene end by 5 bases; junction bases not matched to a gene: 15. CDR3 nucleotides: TGTGCCACCAGCGTCGCCAACGACCGGCGGGGGGAGACCCAGTACTTC. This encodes CATSVANDRRGETQYF.

CDR3 sequence (DNA): TGCGCCAGCAGGGACTTCTATGGCTACACCTTC. Residues: CASRDFYGYTF. The V and J genes are TRBV5-1 and TRBJ1-2; D not resolved. The V gene's germline CDR1 is SGHRS and CDR2 YFSETQ. With 5 bases removed from V and 4 bases from J, the gap between germline ends came to 6 bases. This CDR3 is built from 11 residues.

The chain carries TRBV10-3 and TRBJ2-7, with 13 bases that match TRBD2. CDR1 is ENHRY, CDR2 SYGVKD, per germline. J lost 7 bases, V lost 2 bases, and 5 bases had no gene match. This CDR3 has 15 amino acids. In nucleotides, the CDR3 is TGTGCCATCAGTGAGGGACTAGCGGGAGTCGATGAGCAGTACTTC. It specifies CAISEGLAGVDEQYF.

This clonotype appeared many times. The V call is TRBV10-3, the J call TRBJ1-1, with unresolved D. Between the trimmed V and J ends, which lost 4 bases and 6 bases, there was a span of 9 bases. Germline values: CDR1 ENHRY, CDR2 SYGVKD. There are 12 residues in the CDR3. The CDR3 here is CAISGTGSEAFF. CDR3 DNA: TGTGCCATCAGTGGGACGGGTTCTGAAGCTTTCTTT.

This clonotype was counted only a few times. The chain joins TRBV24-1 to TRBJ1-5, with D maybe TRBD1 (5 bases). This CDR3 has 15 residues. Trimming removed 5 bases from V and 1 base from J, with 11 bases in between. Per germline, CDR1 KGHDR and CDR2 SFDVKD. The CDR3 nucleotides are TGTGCCACCAGTGCTCGGGGGGGGAGCAATCAGCCCCAGCATTTT. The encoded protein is CATSARGGSNQPQHF.

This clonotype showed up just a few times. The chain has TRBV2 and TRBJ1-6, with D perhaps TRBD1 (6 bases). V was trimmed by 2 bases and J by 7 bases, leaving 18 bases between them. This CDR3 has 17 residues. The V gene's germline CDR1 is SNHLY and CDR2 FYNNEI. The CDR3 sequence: CASSELLAGALNSPLHF. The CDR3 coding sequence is TGTGCCAGCAGTGAATTGTTGGCAGGGGCCCTCAATTCACCCCTCCACTTT.

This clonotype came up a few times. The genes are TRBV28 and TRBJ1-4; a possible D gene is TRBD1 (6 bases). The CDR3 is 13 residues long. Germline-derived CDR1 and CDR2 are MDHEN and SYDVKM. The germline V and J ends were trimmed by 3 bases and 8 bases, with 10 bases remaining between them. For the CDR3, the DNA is TGTGCCAGCAGTTTTGGGGGGCTGGAAAAACTGTTTTTT. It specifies CASSFGGLEKLFF.

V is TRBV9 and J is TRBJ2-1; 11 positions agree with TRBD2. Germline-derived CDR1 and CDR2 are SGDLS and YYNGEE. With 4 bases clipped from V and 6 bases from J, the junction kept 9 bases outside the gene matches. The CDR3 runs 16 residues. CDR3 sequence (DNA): TGTGCCAGCAGCCCCCGGACTAGCGGGTCCACCAATGAGCAGTTCTTC. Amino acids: CASSPRTSGSTNEQFF. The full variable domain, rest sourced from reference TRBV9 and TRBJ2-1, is DSGVTQTPKHLITATGQRVTLRCSPRSGDLSVYWYQQSLDQGLQFLIQYYNGEERAKGNILERFSAQQFPDLHSELNLSSLELGDSALYFCASSPRTSGSTNEQFFGPGTRLTVL.

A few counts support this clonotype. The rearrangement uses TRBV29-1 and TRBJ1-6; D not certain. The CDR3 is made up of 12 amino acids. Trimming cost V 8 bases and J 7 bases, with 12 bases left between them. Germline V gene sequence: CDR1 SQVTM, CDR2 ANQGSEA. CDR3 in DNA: TGCAGCTATATGGGCGGGAATTCACCCCTCCACTTT. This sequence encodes CSYMGGNSPLHF. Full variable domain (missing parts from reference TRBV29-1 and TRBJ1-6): SAVISQKPSRDICQRGTSLTIQCQVDSQVTMMFWYRQQPGQSLTLIATANQGSEATYESGFVIDKFPISRPNLTFSTLTVSNMSPEDSSIYLCSYMGGNSPLHFGNGTRLTVT.

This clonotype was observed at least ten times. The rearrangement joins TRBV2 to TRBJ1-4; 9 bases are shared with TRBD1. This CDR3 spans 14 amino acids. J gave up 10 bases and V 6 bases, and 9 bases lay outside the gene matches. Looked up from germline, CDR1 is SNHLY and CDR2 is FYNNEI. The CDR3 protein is CASRARTGEGKLFF. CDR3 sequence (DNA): TGTGCCAGCAGGGCCCGGACAGGGGAGGGAAAACTGTTTTTT.

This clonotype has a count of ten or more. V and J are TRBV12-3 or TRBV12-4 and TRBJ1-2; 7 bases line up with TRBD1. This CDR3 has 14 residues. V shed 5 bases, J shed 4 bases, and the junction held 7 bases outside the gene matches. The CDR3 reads CASSAVQGPYGYTF. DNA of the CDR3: TGTGCCAGCAGTGCGGTACAGGGGCCCTATGGCTACACCTTC.

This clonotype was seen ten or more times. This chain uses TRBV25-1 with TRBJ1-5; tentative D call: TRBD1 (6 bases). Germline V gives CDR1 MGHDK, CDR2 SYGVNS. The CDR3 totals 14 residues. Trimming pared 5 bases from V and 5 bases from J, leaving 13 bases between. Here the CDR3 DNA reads TGTGCCAGCAGTCCCCTGGGGGCACATCAGCCCCAGCATTTT. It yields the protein CASSPLGAHQPQHF.

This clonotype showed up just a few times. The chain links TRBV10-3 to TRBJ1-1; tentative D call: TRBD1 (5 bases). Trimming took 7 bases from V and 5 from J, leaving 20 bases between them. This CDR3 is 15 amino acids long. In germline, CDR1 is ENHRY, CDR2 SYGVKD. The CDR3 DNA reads TGTGCCATCAAGTACAGTCTCGGGACGAAGACTGAAGCTTTCTTT. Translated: CAIKYSLGTKTEAFF.

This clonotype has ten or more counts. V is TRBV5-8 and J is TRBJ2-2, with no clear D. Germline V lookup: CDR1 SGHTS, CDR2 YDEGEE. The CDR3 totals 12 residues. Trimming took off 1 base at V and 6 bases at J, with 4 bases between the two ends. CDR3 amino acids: CASSLMAGELFF. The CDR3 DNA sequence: TGTGCCAGCAGCTTGATGGCCGGGGAGCTGTTTTTT.

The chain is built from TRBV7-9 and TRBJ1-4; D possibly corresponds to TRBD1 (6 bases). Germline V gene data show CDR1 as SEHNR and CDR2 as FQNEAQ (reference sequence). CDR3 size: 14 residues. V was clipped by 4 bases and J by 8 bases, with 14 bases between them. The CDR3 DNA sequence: TGTGCCAGCAGCTCGACAGGTTGGGAGGAAAAACTGTTTTTT. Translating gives CASSSTGWEEKLFF.

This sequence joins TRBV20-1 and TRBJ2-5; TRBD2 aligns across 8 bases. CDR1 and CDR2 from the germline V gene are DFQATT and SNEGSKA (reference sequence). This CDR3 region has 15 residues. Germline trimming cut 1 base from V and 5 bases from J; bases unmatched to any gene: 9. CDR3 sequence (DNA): TGCAGTGCTAGAGCCTCGGGAGGGACCGGGGAGACCCAGTACTTC. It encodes CSARASGGTGETQYF.

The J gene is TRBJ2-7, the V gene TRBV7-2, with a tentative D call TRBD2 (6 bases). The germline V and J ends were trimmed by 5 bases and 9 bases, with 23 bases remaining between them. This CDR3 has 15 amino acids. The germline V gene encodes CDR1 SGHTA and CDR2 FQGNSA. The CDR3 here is CASSTSGTGSGAQYF. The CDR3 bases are TGTGCCAGCAGCACATCCGGGACCGGGAGTGGTGCGCAGTACTTC.

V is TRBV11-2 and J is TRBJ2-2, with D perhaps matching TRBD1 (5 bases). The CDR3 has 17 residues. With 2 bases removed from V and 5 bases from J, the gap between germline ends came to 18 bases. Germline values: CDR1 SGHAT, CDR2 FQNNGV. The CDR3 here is CASSLRLGQTLTGELFF. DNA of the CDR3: TGTGCCAGCAGCTTAAGGCTCGGACAAACACTGACCGGGGAGCTGTTTTTT. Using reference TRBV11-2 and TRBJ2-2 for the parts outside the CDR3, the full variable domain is EAGVAQSPRYKIIEKRQSVAFWCNPISGHATLYWYQQILGQGPKLLIQFQNNGVVDDSQLPKDRFSAERLKGVDSTLKIQPAKLEDSAVYLCASSLRLGQTLTGELFFGEGSRLTVL.

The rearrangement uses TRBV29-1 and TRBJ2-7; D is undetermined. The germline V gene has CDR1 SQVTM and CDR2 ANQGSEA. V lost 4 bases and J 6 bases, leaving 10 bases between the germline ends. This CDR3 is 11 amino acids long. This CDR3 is CSVVSRGEQYF. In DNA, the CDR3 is TGCAGCGTTGTATCCCGAGGCGAGCAGTACTTC.